The 23 T cell receptor beta chains presented below share a single source sample, sequenced in a study of T cells in Graves' hyperthyroidism and ophthalmopathy. Authors of the study amplified TCR beta CDR3 regions from RNA transcripts. A set of HTBI primers served as the primers for a first-round RT-PCR of the TCR CDR3. MiXCR, run by TCRdb on the multiplex PCR reads, gives a single entry per CDR3 protein. The sample shows hundreds of thousands of distinct CDR3 sequences, just under 20% of them seen only once. Sequenced sample: blood. These receptors came from a man in his forties or fifties with Graves' ophthalmopathy.

This clonotype was recorded many times. The chain links TRBV27 to TRBJ2-7; the D gene is possibly TRBD2 (6 bases). The CDR3 length is 14 residues. V dropped 10 bases and J dropped 3 bases, with 19 bases sitting between them. Germline assignment: CDR1 MNHEY and CDR2 SMNVEV (reference sequence). CDR3 residues: CATKRGGSGYEQYF. In nucleotides, the CDR3 is TGTGCCACCAAAAGAGGTGGTAGCGGCTACGAGCAGTACTTC.

The table lists this clonotype with many counts. The rearrangement joins TRBV7-2 to TRBJ2-2, with no clear D. With 5 bases removed from V and 2 bases from J, the gap between germline ends came to 18 bases. CDR3 size: 17 residues. Germline loops: CDR1 SGHTA, CDR2 FQGNSA. CDR3 in amino acids: CASSRKVNFLNTGELFF. For the CDR3, the DNA is TGTGCCAGCAGCCGCAAGGTGAACTTTCTAAACACCGGGGAGCTGTTTTTT.

To note about this clonotype: The final CDR3 position lacks the conserved phenylalanine or tryptophan, pointing to a likely read error. V is TRBV30 and J is TRBJ1-2; D not certain. Germline V gene lookup returns CDR1 GTSNPN and CDR2 SVGIG (reference sequence). CDR3 length equals 13 residues. The V end was cut by 0 bases, the J end by 4 bases, with 9 bases between. Here the CDR3 reads CAWSVPQSYGYTL. The CDR3 DNA follows: TGTGCCTGGAGTGTACCGCAGTCCTATGGCTACACCCTC.

This clonotype has only a few counts. The chain joins TRBV5-6 to TRBJ2-7; D remains unclear. Germline V gene data show CDR1 as SGHDT and CDR2 as YYEEEE. The V gene lost 0 bases and the J gene lost 0 bases, with 13 bases spanning the gap. This CDR3 spans 16 amino acids. CDR3: CASSLDGRQISYEQYF. In DNA, the CDR3 is TGTGCCAGCAGCTTGGATGGTCGCCAAATCTCCTACGAGCAGTACTTC.

This clonotype was seen once. This chain joins TRBV20-1 and TRBJ2-1; a possible D gene is TRBD2 (6 bases). Germline CDR1 and CDR2: DFQATT and SNEGSKA (reference sequence). V was shortened by 1 base and J by 5 bases, with 12 bases between the two germline ends. The CDR3 runs 14 residues. CDR3 loop: CSARGDQRDNEQFF. In nucleotides, the CDR3 is TGCAGTGCTAGAGGGGACCAGCGGGACAATGAGCAGTTCTTC.

The V call is TRBV9, the J call TRBJ1-2; 7 nucleotides agree with TRBD1. This CDR3 spans 16 amino acids. Germline lookup yields CDR1 SGDLS and CDR2 YYNGEE. Losses at the gene ends were 4 bases for V and 3 bases for J; bases not matched to a gene: 12. The CDR3 bases are TGTGCCAGCAGCCCCGGGACAGCAAGGGTAGACTATGGCTACACCTTC. Amino acid sequence: CASSPGTARVDYGYTF.

This clonotype was detected a few times. One end of the junction fails to match germline, which may point to a read error. This sequence joins TRBV7-7 and TRBJ2-5; D tentatively reads TRBD1 or TRBD2 (6 bases each). The CDR3 is 13 residues long. Germline-derived CDR1 and CDR2 are SSHAT and FNYEAQ (reference sequence). The CDR3 DNA reads TGTGCTAGCAGCTTAGGGGGGACGGAGATCCAGTACTTC. Residues: CASSLGGTEIQYF.

This clonotype was seen more than once but under ten times. This chain connects TRBV28 to TRBJ1-2; D is possibly TRBD1 (5 bases). Trimming pared 8 bases from V and 1 base from J, leaving 5 bases between. This CDR3 region has 11 residues. CDR1 and CDR2 from the germline V gene are MDHEN and SYDVKM. The CDR3 protein is CASDSNYGYTF. The DNA for the CDR3 is TGTGCCAGCGACAGTAACTATGGCTACACCTTC.

This clonotype was seen more than once but under ten times. The chain employs TRBV3-1 and TRBJ1-1, with 7 bases that match TRBD1. V shed 4 bases and J 7 bases; nucleotides not matched to a gene: 9. The CDR3 loop spans 14 amino acids. The germline CDR1 and CDR2 sequences are LGHDT and YNNKEL (reference sequence). CDR3 in DNA: TGTGCCAGCAGCCGCTCTTTCCGGGACAGTGAAGCTTTCTTT. Translation: CASSRSFRDSEAFF.

This clonotype was seen at least ten times. This chain links TRBV11-2 with TRBJ1-2; maybe TRBD1 (6 bases). The germline V gene has CDR1 SGHAT and CDR2 FQNNGV. Trimming took off 3 bases at V and 0 bases at J, with 14 bases between the two ends. The CDR3 extends over 16 amino acids. CDR3 DNA: TGTGCCAGCAGCTTTTCAGGGGTGTCGGCTAACTATGGCTACACCTTC. It specifies CASSFSGVSANYGYTF.

This chain joins TRBV30 and TRBJ2-5; a possible D gene is TRBD1 (6 bases). Germline CDR1 reads GTSNPN; CDR2 reads SVGIG (reference sequence). The CDR3 consists of 15 residues. V was cut by 8 bases and J by 2 bases, with 21 bases left in between. CDR3 loop: CARQPKDRTQETQYF. The CDR3 coding sequence is TGTGCCCGGCAACCAAAGGACAGAACACAAGAGACCCAGTACTTC.

A note on this clonotype: One end of the junction fails to match germline, which may point to a read error. The chain links TRBV18 to TRBJ1-1; no definite D call. This CDR3 comprises 13 residues. The V gene's germline CDR1 is KGHSH and CDR2 LQKENI. CDR3 bases: TGTGCCAGCTCACAAACAGAGAACACTGAAGATTTCTTT. Its protein product is CASSQTENTEDFF.

This clonotype was recorded a few times. This chain joins TRBV5-1 and TRBJ1-2; D unresolved. The CDR3 is made up of 12 amino acids. Looked up from germline, CDR1 is SGHRS and CDR2 is YFSETQ. V lost 4 bases, J lost 5 bases, and 9 bases lay in between. CDR3 DNA: TGCGCCAGCAGCCTAGATAAATATGGCTACACCTTC. Protein: CASSLDKYGYTF.

This clonotype has only a few counts. The V and J genes are TRBV11-2 and TRBJ2-3; 11 positions match TRBD1. The CDR3 runs 16 residues. Per germline, CDR1 SGHAT and CDR2 FQNNGV. J lost 3 bases, V lost 5 bases, and 7 bases had no gene match. Here the CDR3 DNA reads TGTGCCAGCAGCAACCGGGACAGGGGGTTTACAGATACGCAGTATTTT. Encoded protein: CASSNRDRGFTDTQYF.

The rearrangement links TRBV5-1 to TRBJ1-2, with a weak D call TRBD1 (5 bases). The CDR3 spans 15 residues. Trimming took off 7 bases at V and 3 bases at J, with 19 bases between the two ends. Germline CDR1 reads SGHRS; CDR2 reads YFSETQ. The CDR3: CASSAGAMGDYGYTF. The DNA of the CDR3 is TGCGCCAGCTCGGCCGGGGCGATGGGAGACTATGGCTACACCTTC.

Points on this clonotype: One base away lies a much larger clone, so this may be a sequencing read error. The rearrangement links TRBV27 to TRBJ2-4; no reliable D call. This CDR3 is 14 amino acids long. The germline CDR1 and CDR2 sequences are MNHEY and SMNVEV (reference sequence). In nucleotides, the CDR3 is TGTGACAGCGCTGGTTTGGGGGCCAAAAACATTCAGTACTTC. Protein: CDSAGLGAKNIQYF.

The V and J genes are TRBV28 and TRBJ1-4, with D unresolved. V was cut by 8 bases and J by 7 bases, with 8 bases left in between. Per the germline V gene, CDR1 is MDHEN and CDR2 is SYDVKM. This CDR3 contains 11 residues. CDR3 bases: TGTGCCAGCGGGCAGGTTGAAAAACTGTTTTTT. This encodes CASGQVEKLFF.

The chain combines TRBV6-2 or TRBV6-3 with TRBJ2-1; D is perhaps TRBD2 (6 bases). Trimming cost V 5 bases and J 10 bases, with 9 bases left between them. Per the germline V gene, CDR1 is MNHEY and CDR2 is SVGEGT. This CDR3 is built from 11 residues. CDR3 nucleotide sequence: TGTGCCAGCAGTGCCGCGGGAGAGCAGTTCTTC. Translating it yields CASSAAGEQFF.

This clonotype was seen more than once but under ten times. The chain recombines TRBV25-1 with TRBJ2-1, with TRBD1 matching 8 bases. The V segment lost 6 bases and the J segment 7 bases; nucleotides outside the gene matches: 5. Germline CDR1 MGHDK, CDR2 SYGVNS. This CDR3 has 13 amino acids. DNA for the CDR3: TGTGCCAGCAGGGACAGGGTGAGAAATGAGCAGTTCTTC. This encodes CASRDRVRNEQFF.

This clonotype was detected a few times. The rearrangement links TRBV10-3 to TRBJ2-1; D gene uncertain. CDR3 length: 21 residues. Germline CDR1 reads ENHRY; CDR2 reads SYGVKD. Trimming cost V 0 bases and J 0 bases, with 24 bases left between them. The CDR3 nucleotides are TGTGCCATCAGTGAGTCGAAGGTTTTCGGCTCTTCTACGAGCTCCTACAATGAGCAGTTCTTC. Protein sequence: CAISESKVFGSSTSSYNEQFF.

In its sample, this clonotype was seen many times. The J gene is TRBJ2-7, the V gene TRBV12-3 or TRBV12-4; 9 positions agree with TRBD2. This CDR3 contains 14 residues. Here the CDR3 reads CATRAGGGSYEQYF. The CDR3 DNA is TGTGCTACCCGGGCGGGAGGGGGCTCCTACGAGCAGTACTTC.

This clonotype was seen repeatedly, ten times or more. The chain's CDR3 is CASINPGAGTEAFF. Here the CDR3 DNA reads TGTGCCAGCATCAATCCGGGGGCCGGGACTGAAGCTTTCTTT. This chain uses TRBV6-1 with TRBJ1-1; maybe TRBD1 (6 bases). Trimming shortened V by 7 bases and J by 5 bases, and 17 bases separated the two germline ends. The CDR3 length is 14 residues. Per germline, CDR1 MNHNS and CDR2 SASEGT.

The DNA of the CDR3 is TGCGCCAGCAGCAGCGGGACTAGCGGGACCCACAATGAGCAGTTCTTC. It yields the protein CASSSGTSGTHNEQFF. The chain has TRBV5-1 and TRBJ2-1; 13 positions agree with TRBD2. J lost 5 bases, V lost 4 bases, and 6 bases had no gene match. Germline loops: CDR1 SGHRS, CDR2 YFSETQ. This CDR3 region has 16 residues.